This T cell receptor (beta chain) was obtained from a study of PD-L1 blockade in urothelial cancer. Overall study context: When patients started atezolizumab in about 2014, it was given at 1,200 mg intravenously every 3 weeks. Bladder-origin urothelial cancer in males covered about 90% of the roughly 30 patients. Findings and limits, study-wide: The study used one FFPE tumor sample per patient, not collected right before treatment.

This clone occurred a few times. What it recognizes is unknown. The patients' disease, urothelial carcinoma, was locally advanced or metastatic. Germline V gives CDR1 GTSNPN, CDR2 SVGIG (reference sequence). The CDR3 covers 15 residues. The ends were cut back, 3 bases at V and 2 bases at J, with 11 bases in the middle. Assay: immunoSEQ multiplex PCR; the TCRdb copy retains only in-frame clones and omits some. The sample lists 2,500 to 3,000 clones, roughly a third seen once, with roughly 5.5% in the top ten. V usage is TRBV30 and J usage is TRBJ1-6; the D gene is possibly TRBD1 (5 bases). The sequences come from tumor tissue, collected before atezolizumab (anti-PD-L1) treatment. The receptor was isolated from a man in his 70s with urothelial cancer. In DNA form, the CDR3 reads TGTGCCTGGAGCGGCAGGGTAGCCTATAATTCACCCCTCCACTTT. The encoded protein is CAWSGRVAYNSPLHF.